This T cell receptor beta chain was found in a study of shared clonotypes between healthy human individuals (dated by TCRdb to the early 2020s). About the investigation overall: Three men and a couple of women, aged 18 to 49 years, made up the cohort. To increase sequencing depth and limit assay-specific biases, TCR repertoire library preparation and sequencing were carried out by different laboratories using diverse techniques. Blood TCR repertoires of roughly 5 healthy adults were deeply sequenced to estimate repertoire size and the extent of clonotype sharing between individuals. Each donor's leukapheresis produced roughly between roughly 0.85 and 9.5 billion PBMCs.

TCR CDR3 regions were amplified from genomic DNA by multiplex PCR using the deep immunoSEQ assay. Genomic DNA extracted from each cell subset was distributed evenly over all wells of several immunoSEQ 96-well plates, and each plate served as one replicate. Each replicate PCR for unsorted PBMC received about 0.3 ug genomic DNA, equal to approximately 29,000 T cell genomes. Genomic DNA from unsorted PBMC was sequenced over ten immunoSEQ deep assay plates. The purified libraries were quantified using a Qubit 3.0 fluorometer, sized with a Bioanalyzer 2100, and then quantified again using the KAPA Library Quantification kit. Each immunoSEQ 96-well plate was sequenced on its own single-read 150-cycle Illumina NextSeq 550 flow cell. Concerning the study's data processing: Because the immunoSEQ output included only junctional sequences and no quality scores, the filtering could not be the same as the filtering used for full-length reads. To assign V/J genes and CDR3, sequences were annotated using PyIR, a Python wrapper for IgBLAST v1.9, with IMGT germline references. Reads with weak V/J assignments (E-value above 1e-6), missing CDR3, stop codons, out-of-frame junctions, or ambiguous translated residues were removed. V3J clonotypes were defined as sequences sharing the same inferred V gene, J gene, and CDR3 amino acid sequence. The percentage overlap between two repertoires was calculated by dividing the number of shared unique clonotypes by the size of the smaller repertoire. Three approaches were used to assess repertoire richness: RTK rarefaction, the Chao1 estimator, and Recon v2.1 estimates of unobserved clonotypes. Held by TCRdb, this immuneACCESS table contains in-frame sequences only and omits some clones. Under half of the omission traces to an unresolved V gene where checked; the cause of the rest is unknown. D and trimming come from the DNA, and the V and J calls and clone size come from that table. The sample profile shows 400,000 to 550,000 clones; less than 80% of them were found once. The ten biggest clones cover about 12% of the sample.

Of note for this clone: The target of this receptor is not known. Per-base qualities were not stored, and no clone one base away is much larger.

The donors were healthy, HIV-negative adults who had no recently reported acute infections or vaccinations. Every donor was a Caucasian adult residing in Nashville, Tennessee, USA. For unsorted samples, tens of millions of PBMCs were counted and genomic DNA was extracted with the QIAamp DNA Blood Mini kit. After blood collection by leukapheresis, PBMCs were isolated using Ficoll-Histopaque density gradient centrifugation and then cryopreserved in the vapor phase of liquid nitrogen. Beyond this particular receptor, the publication reports: Only blood was sampled, and tissue TCR repertoires likely differ from those in blood. The small number of donors limited the genetic and exposure-history diversity represented. Based on pairwise subsampling, the degree of clonotype sharing among donors was expected to be affected by sequencing depth.

The germline V gene supplies CDR1 MDHEN and CDR2 SYDVKM. The CDR3 sequence holds 16 residues, the cysteine and phenylalanine included. The only DNA kept is the CDR3, 48 bases in frame from the first base. Trimming removed 5 bases from V and 3 bases from J; the gene matches leave 8 bases unexplained. Recombination joined TRBV28 with TRBJ1-1, with 11 junctional bases fitting TRBD1. This sequence was found in a woman between 35 and 50 years old in good health. Some clones in this sample may be carry-over from other donors' samples. The specimen sequenced was PBMCs. At the DNA level, the sequence is TGTGCCAGCAGTCCCGGGACAGGGGGGTGGGACACTGAAGCTTTCTTT. Translation gives CASSPGTGGWDTEAFF.